One sample yielded the 10 T cell receptor beta chains listed below, sequenced in a study of T cell responses to AZD1222 COVID-19 vaccine. Here immunoSEQ multiplex PCR was the method, and the copy in TCRdb shows in-frame clones only, minus some. The sample shows some 120,000 clones, about 92% of them seen only once. The sample was peripheral blood, taken on day 0 of AZD1222 vaccination. Source of these receptors: an adult in good health.

The chain couples TRBV5-6 to TRBJ1-5; TRBD1 is a possible D gene (5 bases). CDR1 SGHDT and CDR2 YYEEEE come from the germline V gene. CDR3 length: 14 residues. The V and J ends lost 4 bases and 3 bases respectively, with 11 bases between them. CDR3 sequence (DNA): TGTGCCAGCAGCCGTAGGGGTATCAATCAGCCCCAGCATTTT. It translates to CASSRRGINQPQHF.

This rearrangement joins TRBV19 to TRBJ2-1; D unresolved. V was clipped by 1 base and J by 5 bases, with 3 bases between them. Germline V gene data show CDR1 as LNHDA and CDR2 as SQIVND (reference sequence). The CDR3 extends over 12 amino acids. The CDR3: CASSIADNEQFF. In nucleotides, the CDR3 is TGTGCCAGTAGTATAGCCGACAATGAGCAGTTCTTC.

V gene TRBV19 combines with J gene TRBJ2-2; D is possibly TRBD2 (5 bases). The CDR3 is made up of 14 amino acids. Deletions cut 9 bases from V and 3 bases from J, with 14 bases between. Per the germline V gene, CDR1 is LNHDA and CDR2 is SQIVND (reference sequence). The CDR3 DNA reads as TGTGCCAGCAAGGACTGGGTGGACACCGGGGAGCTGTTTTTT. Residues: CASKDWVDTGELFF.

The chain recombines TRBV15 with TRBJ1-2; D might be TRBD1 (6 bases). V was shortened by 3 bases and J by 2 bases, with 16 bases between the two germline ends. This CDR3 has 16 residues. Germline lookup yields CDR1 LNHNV and CDR2 YYDKDF (reference sequence). The CDR3: CATSSPSSGANYGYTF. CDR3 coding DNA: TGTGCCACCAGCAGTCCCTCTTCGGGGGCAAACTATGGCTACACCTTC.

The V gene is TRBV15, the J gene TRBJ2-1; 8 bases map to TRBD2. With V trimmed by 9 bases and J by 7 bases, 8 bases remained unmatched. This CDR3 is 13 amino acids long. CDR1 and CDR2 (germline): LNHNV, YYDKDF (reference sequence). In DNA form, the CDR3 reads TGTGCCACGTGGGGCGGGAGGAAAAATGAGCAGTTCTTC. It specifies CATWGGRKNEQFF.

This chain links TRBV28 with TRBJ2-7, with TRBD1 matching 10 bases. Per the germline V gene, CDR1 is MDHEN and CDR2 is SYDVKM. The CDR3 is 22 amino acids. Trimming removed 2 bases from V and 2 bases from J; junction bases left unmatched: 24. As DNA, the CDR3 is TGTGCCAGCAGTTTAAGGGGACAGGGGTTAGACCCCCGCCGACAGCCCACCTACGAGCAGTACTTC. Translation gives CASSLRGQGLDPRRQPTYEQYF.

The V and J genes are TRBV28 and TRBJ2-5; D perhaps matches TRBD1 (5 bases). Trimming stripped 2 bases from V and 7 bases from J, with 5 bases between. Germline lookup yields CDR1 MDHEN and CDR2 SYDVKM. The CDR3 runs to 11 residues. CDR3 nucleotide sequence: TGTGCCAGCAGTTTACAGGGGACCCAGTACTTC. Protein sequence: CASSLQGTQYF.

This rearrangement joins TRBV29-1 to TRBJ1-1; TRBD1 aligns across 7 bases. This CDR3 spans 12 amino acids. V lost 5 bases and J lost 5; bases outside the gene matches: 5. Germline V gives CDR1 SQVTM, CDR2 ANQGSEA. The CDR3 is CSVQGDGTEAFF. In nucleotides, the CDR3 is TGCAGCGTTCAGGGGGACGGAACTGAAGCTTTCTTT.

V usage is TRBV28 and J usage is TRBJ1-4; D unclear. V lost 2 bases and J 8 bases, leaving 18 bases between the germline ends. Germline V gene lookup returns CDR1 MDHEN and CDR2 SYDVKM. The CDR3 runs to 16 residues. The CDR3 spells CASSLLGSPDGEKLFF. The CDR3 DNA reads TGTGCCAGCAGTTTACTTGGTAGCCCAGACGGGGAAAAACTGTTTTTT.

V is TRBV10-3 and J is TRBJ2-1, with D possibly being TRBD1 or TRBD2 (6 bases each). Germline CDR1 reads ENHRY; CDR2 reads SYGVKD. There are 13 residues in the CDR3. V lost 8 bases and J 4 bases, leaving 12 bases between the germline ends. CDR3 sequence (DNA): TGTGCCATCGCGGGACAACTATACAATGAGCAGTTCTTC. Amino acids: CAIAGQLYNEQFF.